The 14 T cell receptor beta chains in this list originate from one sample, sequenced in a study of blood T cells in healthy people across ages. Then a second PCR, running about 6 to 12 cycles, was carried out with a sample-barcoded 5' primer and a J-beta primer mix. TCRdb re-analysed the 5' RACE reads in MiXCR, keeping a single row per CDR3 protein. The top ten clones hold 3% to 4.5% of a sample with some 760,000 distinct CDR3 sequences, 20% to 25% of them seen once. Another study also made use of these data, one on T cells of mothers and their children.

The sample comprised blood. The receptor source for this set is a boy aged 5-17 years in good health.

This clonotype was counted only a few times. This rearrangement joins TRBV7-2 to TRBJ2-7; 7 positions agree with TRBD1. Trimming cost V 5 bases and J 6 bases; bases outside gene matches: 4. CDR1 and CDR2 (germline): SGHTA, FQGNSA. This CDR3 is built from 12 residues. The CDR3 bases are TGTGCCAGCAGCCTATGGGACAGCGAGCAGTACTTC. This sequence encodes CASSLWDSEQYF.

This clonotype occurred a few times. J is TRBJ1-2 and V is TRBV20-1, with 7 bases aligning to TRBD1. CDR3 length: 13 residues. J lost 4 bases, V lost 2 bases, and 4 bases had no gene match. CDR1 is DFQATT, CDR2 SNEGSKA, per germline (reference sequence). The CDR3 spells CSARPGGRYGYTF. The CDR3 coding sequence is TGCAGTGCTAGACCAGGGGGTCGCTATGGCTACACCTTC.

This clonotype occurred a few times. The chain joins TRBV6-2 or TRBV6-3 to TRBJ2-7; D gene unclear. Looked up from germline, CDR1 is MNHEY and CDR2 is SVGEGT. The germline V and J ends were trimmed by 7 bases and 5 bases, with 30 bases remaining between them. This CDR3 spans 18 amino acids. The CDR3 coding sequence is TGTGCCAGCAACCTAGACACCACGGGTAGCTTATTATCCGACGAGCAGTACTTC. This sequence encodes CASNLDTTGSLLSDEQYF.

This clonotype showed up just once. An end of the junction does not agree with germline; a read error may underlie this. CDR3 nucleotides: TGTGCCAGCAGTCCGCGACAGGGCCGGGTGGATTTT. Residues: CASSPRQGRVDF. The V call is TRBV2, the J call TRBJ1-5; TRBD1 agrees at 7 bases. Germline V gene data show CDR1 as SNHLY and CDR2 as FYNNEI. The CDR3 is made up of 12 amino acids.

V is TRBV20-1 and J is TRBJ2-5; TRBD2 agrees at 11 bases. The closer fit of TRBJ2-1 to the DNA end suggests the J call may be wrong. Germline V gene data show CDR1 as DFQATT and CDR2 as SNEGSKA (reference sequence). The CDR3 contains 15 residues. CDR3 sequence: CSGRSGRVLYNEQFF. The CDR3 nucleotides read TGCAGTGGCCGTAGCGGGAGGGTCCTCTACAATGAGCAGTTCTTC.

This chain uses TRBV10-3 with TRBJ1-1; D is unresolved. The CDR3 is 13 amino acids. CDR1 ENHRY and CDR2 SYGVKD come from the germline V gene. V lost 11 bases and J 2 bases, leaving 15 bases between the germline ends. The CDR3 sequence is CAVTTGLNTEAFF. DNA for the CDR3: TGTGCCGTCACTACGGGCCTTAACACTGAAGCTTTCTTT.

The chain combines TRBV28 with TRBJ1-5; D remains ambiguous. CDR3 size: 13 residues. The V gene lost 6 bases and the J gene lost 5 bases, with 11 bases spanning the gap. CDR1 and CDR2 from the germline V gene are MDHEN and SYDVKM. Here the CDR3 DNA reads TGTGCCAGCAGCGGTAGCGGGTATCAGCCCCAGCATTTT. Its protein product is CASSGSGYQPQHF.

This chain joins TRBV6-5 and TRBJ1-2, with D uncertain. V lost 7 bases and J lost 6, with 15 bases in between. This CDR3 spans 13 amino acids. CDR1 is MNHEY, CDR2 SVGAGI, per germline. The DNA for the CDR3 is TGTGCCAGCACCGGGCCCCCATATCATGGCTACACCTTC. It codes for CASTGPPYHGYTF.

The chain has TRBV28 and TRBJ2-7; D perhaps matches TRBD1 (6 bases). Germline V gene sequence: CDR1 MDHEN, CDR2 SYDVKM. V was pared by 7 bases and J by 1 base, with 14 bases between. The CDR3 is 14 residues long. CDR3 region: CASNLQDRSYEQYF. CDR3 nucleotide sequence: TGTGCCAGCAACCTCCAGGACAGATCCTACGAGCAGTACTTC.

The chain carries TRBV9 and TRBJ1-2, with D perhaps matching TRBD1 (6 bases). V was clipped by 4 bases and J by 0 bases, with 13 bases between them. The CDR3 has 15 amino acids. Germline CDR1 and CDR2: SGDLS and YYNGEE. This chain's CDR3 is CASSTRQDPNYGYTF. The CDR3 DNA is TGTGCCAGCAGCACTCGACAGGATCCTAACTATGGCTACACCTTC.

The CDR3: CASSSSQITSGSNEQYF. In DNA, the CDR3 is TGTGCCAGCAGCTCAAGCCAAATAACTAGCGGGAGTAACGAGCAGTACTTC. The chain combines TRBV7-2 with TRBJ2-7; TRBD2 aligns across 11 bases. Losses at the gene ends were 4 bases for V and 5 bases for J; bases not matched to a gene: 13. This CDR3 has 17 amino acids. Per germline, CDR1 SGHTA and CDR2 FQGNSA.

This clonotype has only a few counts. The V gene is TRBV7-9, the J gene TRBJ1-5, with D tentatively TRBD1 (6 bases). Germline CDR1 and CDR2: SEHNR and FQNEAQ (reference sequence). CDR3 length: 18 residues. V lost 6 bases, J lost 0 bases, and 21 bases lay in between. The CDR3 loop is CASRVHRVKPHSNQPQHF. As DNA, the CDR3 is TGTGCCAGCAGGGTACACAGGGTAAAGCCCCATAGCAATCAGCCCCAGCATTTT.

V and J are TRBV20-1 and TRBJ2-5; TRBD2 agrees at 7 bases. J gave up 5 bases and V 6 bases, and 12 bases lay outside the gene matches. This CDR3 region has 14 residues. The germline gives CDR1 DFQATT, CDR2 SNEGSKA (reference sequence). The DNA for the CDR3 is TGCAGTGCCCTTGTAGCTAGCGGTGGGGAGACCCAGTACTTC. Amino acid sequence: CSALVASGGETQYF.

The CDR3: CASSHGLAPLEQYF. The CDR3 coding sequence is TGCGCCAGCAGCCACGGTCTAGCCCCCCTAGAGCAGTACTTC. The chain uses TRBV4-3 and TRBJ2-7; D is perhaps TRBD2 (5 bases). Germline V gene sequence: CDR1 LGHNA, CDR2 YSLEER. CDR3 size: 14 residues. The V end lost 3 bases, the J end lost 7 bases, and 16 bases lay between the germline ends.